The 32 T cell receptor beta chains in this list originate from one sample, sequenced in a study of blood T cell repertoires in COVID-19. Assay: immunoSEQ multiplex PCR; the TCRdb copy retains only in-frame clones and omits some. The sample has under 250,000 clones, less than 85% seen once; the top ten hold 2.6%. Sequencing input: peripheral blood. Receptors were obtained from a woman in her 70s with active or convalescent COVID-19.

Written as DNA, the CDR3 is TGTGCCAGCAGTCCCCAGGGTATTCAAGAGACCCAGTACTTC. Translated, it gives CASSPQGIQETQYF. The V and J genes are TRBV5-4 and TRBJ2-5; TRBD1 is a possible D gene (5 bases). Per germline, CDR1 SGHNT and CDR2 YYREEE (reference sequence). The V end lost 5 bases, the J end lost 2 bases, and 13 bases lay between the germline ends. This CDR3 is built from 14 residues.

This chain links TRBV3-1 (or the pseudogene TRBV3-2) with TRBJ2-3; no firm D call. The V gene's germline CDR1 is LGHDT and CDR2 YNNKEL (reference sequence). V lost 6 bases, J lost 0 bases, and 10 bases lay in between. The CDR3 is 14 amino acids. CDR3 coding DNA: TGTGCCAGCAGTGACCTGACTAGCACAGATACGCAGTATTTT. Protein sequence: CASSDLTSTDTQYF.

The J gene is TRBJ2-7, the V gene TRBV28, with 7 bases identical to TRBD2. This CDR3 has 12 residues. Germline V gene data show CDR1 as MDHEN and CDR2 as SYDVKM. V lost 7 bases, J lost 4 bases, and 4 bases stayed unmatched. DNA of the CDR3: TGTGCCAGCACGGGAGGCAGGTACGAGCAGTACTTC. Protein: CASTGGRYEQYF.

The chain carries TRBV7-8 and TRBJ2-1; a weak D match, TRBD1 (6 bases). CDR3 size: 16 residues. Germline lookup yields CDR1 SGHVS and CDR2 FQNEAQ. The V end lost 4 bases, the J end lost 2 bases, and 15 bases lay between the germline ends. The CDR3 nucleotides read TGTGCCAGCAGCTCCGCGGCGTGGACAGCCTACAATGAGCAGTTCTTC. Its protein is CASSSAAWTAYNEQFF.

This chain connects TRBV10-3 to TRBJ1-5; 7 nucleotides align to TRBD1. This CDR3 is built from 15 residues. Germline V gives CDR1 ENHRY, CDR2 SYGVKD. V lost 2 bases, J lost 4 bases, and 5 bases stayed unmatched. The CDR3 DNA follows: TGTGCCATCAGTGAGGAAACAGGGGAGAATCAGCCCCAGCATTTT. Amino acid sequence: CAISEETGENQPQHF.

The rearrangement joins TRBV3-1 (or the pseudogene TRBV3-2) to TRBJ2-1; 13 bases are a match to TRBD2. V dropped 4 bases and J dropped 8; count of bases not matched to a gene: 8. The germline gives CDR1 LGHDT, CDR2 YNNKEL (reference sequence). The CDR3 runs 16 residues. The CDR3 region is CASSPPGTSGIDEQFF. The CDR3 nucleotides are TGTGCCAGCAGCCCACCCGGGACTAGCGGGATAGATGAGCAGTTCTTC.

The CDR3 here is CASSGQGIEQFF. The CDR3 DNA reads TGTGCCAGCTCAGGGCAGGGGATTGAGCAGTTCTTC. The chain recombines TRBV18 with TRBJ2-1, with a tentative D call TRBD1 (6 bases). The germline gives CDR1 KGHSH, CDR2 LQKENI. The CDR3 spans 12 residues. Trimming took 5 bases from V and 9 from J, leaving 11 bases between them.

J is TRBJ2-7 and V is TRBV6-1; D unclear. From germline, CDR1 is MNHNS and CDR2 SASEGT. Deletions cut 2 bases from V and 2 bases from J, with 13 bases between. This CDR3 has 15 residues. CDR3 bases: TGTGCCAGCAGTGAATCAATCCCAAGCGCCTACGAGCAGTACTTC. Translated: CASSESIPSAYEQYF.

This chain joins TRBV28 and TRBJ2-7, with TRBD2 identical over 8 bases. Germline V gives CDR1 MDHEN, CDR2 SYDVKM. The CDR3 extends over 16 amino acids. The trim removed 2 bases at V and 7 bases at J, leaving 13 bases unmatched. The CDR3 here is CASSLRRAPGGGEQYF. The CDR3 DNA is TGTGCCAGCAGTTTAAGGAGGGCCCCGGGAGGGGGGGAGCAGTACTTC.

This chain joins TRBV12-3 or TRBV12-4 and TRBJ2-5; possible D gene TRBD2, 5 bases. Trimming removed 5 bases from V and 5 bases from J, with 12 bases in between. CDR3 length: 13 residues. The CDR3 loop is CASSLLGSETQYF. CDR3 coding DNA: TGTGCCAGCAGTCTCCTGGGGAGTGAGACCCAGTACTTC.

This sequence joins TRBV19 and TRBJ2-3; D might be TRBD2 (5 bases). CDR1 is LNHDA, CDR2 SQIVND, per germline (reference sequence). V lost 4 bases and J lost 6, with 14 bases in between. The CDR3 runs to 14 residues. The CDR3 coding sequence is TGTGCCAGTAGTAACTTGGGCGGACTGGATACGCAGTATTTT. This gives the protein CASSNLGGLDTQYF.

This chain connects TRBV6-1 to TRBJ2-1; 14 bases match TRBD2. Germline V gene lookup returns CDR1 MNHNS and CDR2 SASEGT. V shed 4 bases and J 9 bases; nucleotides not matched to a gene: 11. This CDR3 is built from 17 residues. CDR3 bases: TGTGCCAGCAGTGCTGTCCCGGGACTAGCGGGAGACGGTGAGCAGTTCTTC. It codes for CASSAVPGLAGDGEQFF.

The rearrangement uses TRBV19 and TRBJ2-3, with TRBD2 matching 11 bases. J lost 1 base, V lost 8 bases, and 8 bases had no gene match. CDR1 is LNHDA and CDR2 is SQIVND in the germline V gene (reference sequence). The CDR3 consists of 16 residues. CDR3: CASAEVAGGGTDTQYF. The CDR3 nucleotides are TGTGCCAGTGCCGAGGTAGCGGGGGGGGGCACAGATACGCAGTATTTT.

This clone occurred once. The V gene is TRBV27, the J gene TRBJ2-2, with 8 nucleotides matching TRBD2. CDR3 length equals 17 residues. Trimming took 5 bases from V and 3 from J; bases not matched to a gene: 11. CDR1 and CDR2 (germline): MNHEY, SMNVEV (reference sequence). DNA for the CDR3: TGTGCCAGCAGTAGGGATTCGGGGGGGCGGGACACCGGGGAGCTGTTTTTT. This codes for CASSRDSGGRDTGELFF.

This rearrangement joins TRBV18 to TRBJ2-3; D possibly corresponds to TRBD1 (5 bases). The CDR3 totals 13 residues. CDR1 and CDR2 from the germline V gene are KGHSH and LQKENI. V was cut by 4 bases and J by 1 base, with 6 bases left in between. For the CDR3, the DNA is TGTGCCAGCTCACAGGGGCGCACAGATACGCAGTATTTT. Protein sequence: CASSQGRTDTQYF.

The chain employs TRBV29-1 and TRBJ1-2; the D is unclear. The CDR3 consists of 12 residues. Trimming removed 3 bases at V and 5 bases at J, with 10 bases between. Germline CDR1 reads SQVTM; CDR2 reads ANQGSEA. The CDR3 sequence: CSVDPFLYGYTF. DNA for the CDR3: TGCAGCGTTGACCCTTTTCTATATGGCTACACCTTC.

This clone was counted a single time. The gene calls are TRBV11-2 and TRBJ1-1; no definite D call. Deletions cut 3 bases from V and 1 base from J, with 9 bases between. Germline-derived CDR1 and CDR2 are SGHAT and FQNNGV. This CDR3 spans 14 amino acids. The CDR3 protein is CASSFSSGNTEAFF. The DNA for the CDR3 is TGTGCCAGCAGCTTCAGTTCAGGGAACACTGAAGCTTTCTTT.

The gene calls are TRBV27 and TRBJ1-4; 7 nucleotides line up with TRBD1. After removal of 6 bases from V and 8 bases from J, the junction contained 6 bases not matched to a gene. The germline gives CDR1 MNHEY, CDR2 SMNVEV (reference sequence). The length of the CDR3 is 13 residues. The CDR3, as DNA: TGTGCCAGCAGCGACAGGGAAGGAGAAAAACTGTTTTTT. Its translation is CASSDREGEKLFF.

V gene TRBV25-1 combines with J gene TRBJ1-3; unclear D gene. This CDR3 has 14 residues. The germline V gene encodes CDR1 MGHDK and CDR2 SYGVNS. Trimming left V 3 bases short and J 4 bases short, with 10 bases between. The CDR3 region is CASSESWSGNTIYF. Here the CDR3 DNA reads TGTGCCAGCAGTGAGAGTTGGTCGGGAAACACCATATATTTT.

The CDR3 coding sequence is TGTGCCTGGAGTGTGGGACAGGGCGTGGGCTACACCTTC. Its protein product is CAWSVGQGVGYTF. The rearrangement links TRBV30 to TRBJ1-2, with 9 bases identical to TRBD1. Losses at the gene ends were 0 bases for V and 8 bases for J; bases not matched to a gene: 4. This CDR3 spans 13 amino acids. Germline CDR1 is GTSNPN and CDR2 is SVGIG (reference sequence).

This clone was found once. This rearrangement joins TRBV24-1 to TRBJ2-2, with a weak D call TRBD1 (6 bases). This CDR3 region has 13 residues. The germline V and J ends were trimmed by 8 bases and 5 bases, with 11 bases remaining between them. The V gene's germline CDR1 is KGHDR and CDR2 SFDVKD. DNA for the CDR3: TGTGCCACCAAGGACAGTGGGACCGGGGAGCTGTTTTTT. Translation gives CATKDSGTGELFF.

In DNA form, the CDR3 reads TGTGCCAGTAGCCAAAGACAGGGGTACACTGAAGCTTTCTTT. Translation: CASSQRQGYTEAFF. The chain is built from TRBV19 and TRBJ1-1; 8 positions agree with TRBD1. The V gene end was trimmed by 6 bases and the J gene end by 3 bases; junction bases not matched to a gene: 6. This CDR3 spans 14 amino acids. Per germline, CDR1 LNHDA and CDR2 SQIVND (reference sequence).

The chain links TRBV30 to TRBJ2-5, with D maybe TRBD2 (6 bases). The CDR3 has 13 residues. From germline, CDR1 is GTSNPN and CDR2 SVGIG (reference sequence). Trimming left V 1 base short and J 2 bases short, with 8 bases between. CDR3 protein: CAWSGTIQETQYF. The CDR3 coding sequence is TGTGCCTGGAGTGGGACTATTCAAGAGACCCAGTACTTC.

This clone showed up just a few times. V gene TRBV4-1 combines with J gene TRBJ2-1, with 7 nucleotides matching TRBD1. Germline V gene data show CDR1 as MGHRA and CDR2 as YSYEKL. CDR3 size: 15 residues. V lost 4 bases and J lost 3; bases outside the gene matches: 6. This CDR3 reads CASSPRRDSYNEQFF. The CDR3 DNA follows: TGCGCCAGCAGCCCGAGACGGGACAGCTACAATGAGCAGTTCTTC.

This clone was observed a single time. This chain links TRBV30 with TRBJ2-1, with TRBD1 identical over 8 bases. From germline, CDR1 is GTSNPN and CDR2 SVGIG (reference sequence). The CDR3 loop spans 12 amino acids. V lost 5 bases, J lost 8 bases, and 5 bases stayed unmatched. The CDR3 sequence: CAWGSTGDEQFF. The CDR3 region has the DNA TGTGCCTGGGGTTCGACAGGGGATGAGCAGTTCTTC.

This rearrangement joins TRBV3-1 (or the pseudogene TRBV3-2) to TRBJ2-3; no reliable D call. There are 15 residues in the CDR3. V was shortened by 0 bases and J by 5 bases, with 12 bases between the two germline ends. Germline V lookup: CDR1 LGHDT, CDR2 YNNKEL (reference sequence). CDR3 region: CASSQESLGKDTQYF. The CDR3 bases are TGTGCCAGCAGCCAAGAGTCGTTGGGCAAAGATACGCAGTATTTT.

The rearrangement joins TRBV2 to TRBJ2-1, with TRBD2 matching 10 bases. Trimming took 3 bases from V and 0 from J; bases not matched to a gene: 11. The germline CDR1 and CDR2 sequences are SNHLY and FYNNEI. This CDR3 is built from 19 residues. CDR3 nucleotides: TGTGCCAGCAGTGAGGGGGTTGGAGCGGGAGGGTTCTCCTACAATGAGCAGTTCTTC. Translation: CASSEGVGAGGFSYNEQFF.

This clone has a count of ten or more. The chain joins TRBV27 to TRBJ1-2, with no clear D. Germline CDR1 and CDR2: MNHEY and SMNVEV (reference sequence). This CDR3 has 12 residues. V lost 6 bases and J lost 3, with 8 bases in between. The CDR3 is CASSGEDYGYTF. In nucleotides, the CDR3 is TGTGCCAGCAGCGGGGAAGACTATGGCTACACCTTC.

Only one count was recorded for this clone. As DNA, the CDR3 is TGTGCCAGCAGTCAGGTGGACACTGAAGCTTTCTTT. This sequence encodes CASSQVDTEAFF. The chain has TRBV4-2 and TRBJ1-1; the D is unclear. The V and J ends lost 6 bases and 3 bases respectively, with 8 bases between them. The CDR3 length is 12 residues. The germline V gene encodes CDR1 LGHNA and CDR2 YNFKEQ.

The table lists this clone with a count of one. The chain combines TRBV19 with TRBJ1-2; the D gene is possibly TRBD1 (6 bases). Germline V gene sequence: CDR1 LNHDA, CDR2 SQIVND (reference sequence). This CDR3 region has 14 residues. V lost 4 bases and J 8 bases, leaving 17 bases between the germline ends. CDR3 region: CASSSRTVQYGYTF. The CDR3 DNA sequence: TGTGCCAGTAGTAGCCGGACAGTTCAATACGGCTACACCTTC.

The gene calls are TRBV4-2 and TRBJ1-6, with no clear D. V lost 4 bases, J lost 13 bases, and 17 bases lay in between. The CDR3 totals 14 residues. Per germline, CDR1 LGHNA and CDR2 YNFKEQ. This CDR3 reads CASSLNLGGEPLHF. The CDR3 DNA reads as TGTGCCAGCAGCCTGAACCTCGGTGGGGAGCCCCTCCACTTT.

The rearrangement uses TRBV6-5 and TRBJ2-7; 7 nucleotides match TRBD1. After removal of 6 bases from V and 4 bases from J, the junction contained 3 bases not matched to a gene. The length of the CDR3 is 12 residues. The germline gives CDR1 MNHEY, CDR2 SVGAGI. CDR3 region: CASSMTGYEQYF. CDR3 in DNA: TGTGCCAGCAGCATGACAGGGTACGAGCAGTACTTC.